These 23 T cell receptor beta chains originate from one sample sequenced in a study of T-cell memory formation after mild COVID-19. From the 5' RACE reads, TCRdb called clonotypes with MiXCR, one entry per CDR3 protein. The sample includes about 340,000 distinct CDR3 sequences, under 25% seen only once; the top ten take approximately 13%. The sample consisted of PBMCs or a T cell subset sorted from them (not recorded which). These receptors were obtained from an adult woman who had mild COVID-19 (a few samples of this study predate the infection). Cell type and time point are not known.

In its sample, this clonotype was seen a few times. The chain links TRBV7-3 to TRBJ2-3, with TRBD2 matching over 7 bases. This CDR3 contains 15 residues. V shed 5 bases, J shed 0 bases, and the junction held 5 bases outside the gene matches. The germline V gene encodes CDR1 SGHTA and CDR2 FQGTGA. This chain's CDR3 is CASSLSGISTDTQYF. The CDR3 DNA reads as TGTGCCAGCAGCCTCAGCGGGATTAGCACAGATACGCAGTATTTT. The full variable domain, in which reference TRBV7-3 and TRBJ2-3 provide the parts outside the CDR3, is GAGVSQTPSNKVTEKGKYVELRCDPISGHTALYWYRQSLGQGPEFLIYFQGTGAADDSGLPNDRFFAVRPEGSVSTLKIQRTERGDSAVYLCASSLSGISTDTQYFGPGTRLTVL.

The chain recombines TRBV7-9 with TRBJ2-3, with D maybe TRBD1 (6 bases). This CDR3 has 14 amino acids. Trimming cost V 3 bases and J 7 bases, with 14 bases left between them. The germline CDR1 and CDR2 sequences are SEHNR and FQNEAQ (reference sequence). The CDR3 nucleotides are TGTGCCAGCAGCTTCGGACTCCGGGACAATACGCAGTATTTT. It is translated as CASSFGLRDNTQYF.

In its sample, this clonotype was seen a few times. The gene calls are TRBV6-4 and TRBJ2-1, with 8 bases fitting TRBD2. Germline V CDR1 and CDR2: MRHNA, SNTAGT. The CDR3 has 14 amino acids. V lost 4 bases, J lost 4 bases, and 3 bases stayed unmatched. The CDR3 sequence is CASSVTSEYNEQFF. CDR3 coding DNA: TGTGCCAGCAGTGTGACTAGCGAGTACAATGAGCAGTTCTTC.

Only a few counts were recorded for this clonotype. The chain uses TRBV4-3 and TRBJ2-2, with TRBD2 matching over 11 bases. This CDR3 contains 19 residues. CDR1 and CDR2 from the germline V gene are LGHNA and YSLEER. The V gene end was trimmed by 0 bases and the J gene end by 5 bases; junction bases not matched to a gene: 11. CDR3 residues: CASSQETLAGGPQTGELFF. CDR3 DNA: TGCGCCAGCAGCCAAGAAACGTTAGCGGGAGGGCCACAAACCGGGGAGCTGTTTTTT.

As regards this clonotype: Being one base from a much bigger clone, this may be a read error. The gene calls are TRBV9 and TRBJ2-1; 8 nucleotides align to TRBD2. Germline V CDR1 and CDR2: SGDLS, YYNGEE. With 6 bases clipped from V and 0 bases from J, the junction kept 5 bases outside the gene matches. The CDR3 consists of 15 residues. The CDR3 bases are TGTGCCAGCAACGTGAGCGGGAGCTCCTACAATGAGCAGTTCTTC. This codes for CASNVSGSSYNEQFF.

CDR3 sequence (DNA): TGTGCCAGCAGTTTATCACTCCTTCGGGGGGTAGATACGCAGTATTTT. Translating it yields CASSLSLLRGVDTQYF. The genes are TRBV27 and TRBJ2-3; 7 positions agree with TRBD2. Germline trimming cut 0 bases from V and 5 bases from J; bases unmatched to any gene: 8. CDR1 MNHEY and CDR2 SMNVEV come from the germline V gene (reference sequence). The CDR3 extends over 16 amino acids.

This clonotype has at least ten counts. The J gene is TRBJ1-4, the V gene TRBV27; no firm D call. The V and J ends lost 5 bases and 8 bases respectively, with 15 bases between them. Per the germline V gene, CDR1 is MNHEY and CDR2 is SMNVEV (reference sequence). CDR3 size: 14 residues. CDR3 DNA sequence: TGTGCCAGCAGTCCCCTGTTGATGGCGGAAAAACTGTTTTTT. Residues: CASSPLLMAEKLFF.

V gene TRBV14 combines with J gene TRBJ2-7; no definite D call. The ends were cut back, 3 bases at V and 2 bases at J, with 17 bases in the middle. The CDR3 extends over 16 amino acids. CDR1 is SGHDN, CDR2 FVKESK, per germline. The CDR3 loop is CASSQGFAAVTYEQYF. CDR3 coding DNA: TGTGCCAGCAGCCAGGGGTTTGCGGCAGTCACCTACGAGCAGTACTTC.

The chain uses TRBV24-1 and TRBJ2-1; D may be TRBD1 or TRBD2 (7 bases each). V gave up 5 bases and J gave up 9 bases, with 22 bases separating them. The CDR3 runs to 16 residues. The germline V gene has CDR1 KGHDR and CDR2 SFDVKD. The CDR3: CATSGQRDSVRSEQFF. CDR3 nucleotides: TGTGCCACCAGTGGCCAGCGGGACAGCGTACGAAGTGAGCAGTTCTTC.

The rearrangement joins TRBV5-5 to TRBJ1-5; possible D gene TRBD1, 6 bases. This CDR3 comprises 13 residues. Germline assignment: CDR1 SGHKS and CDR2 YYEKEE (reference sequence). Trimming cost V 4 bases and J 6 bases, with 11 bases left between them. CDR3 region: CASSREGGQPQHF. The CDR3 nucleotides read TGTGCCAGCAGCCGCGAGGGGGGTCAGCCCCAGCATTTT.

This clonotype was observed at least ten times. This rearrangement joins TRBV5-1 to TRBJ1-2, with 7 bases identical to TRBD1. Germline CDR1 reads SGHRS; CDR2 reads YFSETQ. This CDR3 is built from 14 residues. V was pared by 1 base and J by 8 bases, with 8 bases of the junction left unmatched. The CDR3 DNA sequence: TGCGCCAGCAGCTTGACAGGGGTCTACCAGGGCTACACCTTC. Protein product: CASSLTGVYQGYTF.

The V call is TRBV19, the J call TRBJ1-1; D is undetermined. The CDR3 is made up of 13 amino acids. V was cut by 3 bases and J by 8 bases, with 13 bases left in between. Germline assignment: CDR1 LNHDA and CDR2 SQIVND (reference sequence). The CDR3 DNA sequence: TGTGCCAGTAGTATCTATCGAACTGGGGAAGCTTTCTTT. This encodes CASSIYRTGEAFF.

This clonotype has a handful of counts. The chain links TRBV2 to TRBJ1-4; possibly TRBD1 for D (5 bases). The CDR3 loop spans 13 amino acids. From germline, CDR1 is SNHLY and CDR2 FYNNEI. Trimming left V 7 bases short and J 10 bases short, with 16 bases between. For the CDR3, the DNA is TGTGCCAGCACAGAGGGCAGGGATGGAAAACTGTTTTTT. Translated, it gives CASTEGRDGKLFF.

The chain combines TRBV12-3 or TRBV12-4 with TRBJ1-2; D is unresolved. V lost 1 base, J lost 4 bases, and 7 bases lay in between. CDR3 size: 13 residues. The CDR3 bases are TGTGCCAGCAGTTTAGGCGAGATCTATGGCTACACCTTC. Its translation: CASSLGEIYGYTF.

This chain links TRBV4-1 with TRBJ1-6, with D tentatively TRBD1 (5 bases). The CDR3 sequence is 15 residues long. V lost 0 bases, J lost 8 bases, and 11 bases lay in between. The germline V gene has CDR1 MGHRA and CDR2 YSYEKL. CDR3 in DNA: TGCGCCAGCAGCCAAGATCCCGGGGGTTATTCACCCCTCCACTTT. Protein product: CASSQDPGGYSPLHF.

The V gene is TRBV29-1, the J gene TRBJ2-5, with D tentatively TRBD1 or TRBD2 (5 bases each). The CDR3 contains 13 residues. The V gene lost 5 bases and the J gene lost 5 bases, with 15 bases spanning the gap. The V gene's germline CDR1 is SQVTM and CDR2 ANQGSEA. The CDR3 here is CSVQGFGAETQYF. In DNA form, the CDR3 reads TGCAGCGTTCAGGGCTTCGGGGCGGAGACCCAGTACTTC. Looking up the rest from reference TRBV29-1 and TRBJ2-5 gives the full variable domain: SAVISQKPSRDICQRGTSLTIQCQVDSQVTMMFWYRQQPGQSLTLIATANQGSEATYESGFVIDKFPISRPNLTFSTLTVSNMSPEDSSIYLCSVQGFGAETQYFGPGTRLLVL.

In its sample, this clonotype was seen a few times. The CDR3 DNA sequence: TGTGCCACCAGTCGGGAGACAGGCCTCAATCAGCCCCAGCATTTT. Protein product: CATSRETGLNQPQHF. The chain combines TRBV15 with TRBJ1-5; TRBD1 is a possible D gene (6 bases). Germline CDR1 LNHNV, CDR2 YYDKDF (reference sequence). The CDR3 sequence is 15 residues long. Trimming left V 6 bases short and J 3 bases short, with 15 bases between.

The table lists this clonotype with a few counts. The chain has TRBV7-8 and TRBJ2-1, with 10 bases matching TRBD2. The trim removed 2 bases at V and 6 bases at J, leaving 10 bases unmatched. Germline V CDR1 and CDR2: SGHVS, FQNEAQ. The CDR3 spans 17 residues. CDR3 sequence (DNA): TGTGCCAGCAGCTTACGAACTAGCGGGATAGGGAGCAATGAGCAGTTCTTC. Its translation is CASSLRTSGIGSNEQFF. Filled out from reference TRBV7-8 and TRBJ2-1, the complete variable domain reads GAGVSQSPRYKVAKRGQDVALRCDPISGHVSLFWYQQALGQGPEFLTYFQNEAQLDKSGLPSDRFFAERPEGSVSTLKIQRTQQEDSAVYLCASSLRTSGIGSNEQFFGPGTRLTVL.

The chain is built from TRBV7-9 and TRBJ2-1; D gene unclear. Trimming stripped 1 base from V and 10 bases from J, with 11 bases between. Germline assignment: CDR1 SEHNR and CDR2 FQNEAQ (reference sequence). The CDR3 extends over 13 amino acids. The CDR3: CASSLGGPREQFF. DNA for the CDR3: TGTGCCAGCAGCTTAGGAGGCCCTCGGGAGCAGTTCTTC. The full variable domain, its missing parts supplied by reference TRBV7-9 and TRBJ2-1, is DTGVSQNPRHKITKRGQNVTFRCDPISEHNRLYWYRQTLGQGPEFLTYFQNEAQLEKSRLLSDRFSAERPKGSFSTLEIQRTEQGDSAMYLCASSLGGPREQFFGPGTRLTVL.

This clonotype was seen a handful of times. The chain joins TRBV5-6 to TRBJ1-1; no definite D call. Germline-derived CDR1 and CDR2 are SGHDT and YYEEEE. V was cut by 1 base and J by 8 bases, with 15 bases left in between. This CDR3 is 14 amino acids long. The CDR3: CASSLRRWDGEAFF. The CDR3 nucleotides read TGTGCCAGCAGCTTGAGGCGTTGGGATGGAGAAGCTTTCTTT.

The sample holds a few counts of this clonotype. The genes are TRBV7-9 and TRBJ1-5; 7 bases agree with TRBD1. V gave up 5 bases and J gave up 1 base; unmatched junction bases: 5. Germline V gene lookup returns CDR1 SEHNR and CDR2 FQNEAQ (reference sequence). This CDR3 region has 15 residues. The CDR3 nucleotides are TGTGCCAGCAGCCCCATGACAGGGAGCAATCAGCCCCAGCATTTT. Protein: CASSPMTGSNQPQHF.

The V call is TRBV5-6, the J call TRBJ2-7, with a weak D call TRBD1 (6 bases). The V and J ends lost 1 base and 2 bases respectively, with 10 bases between them. Germline V CDR1 and CDR2: SGHDT, YYEEEE. The CDR3 length is 14 residues. In DNA, the CDR3 is TGTGCCAGCAGCTTGAAAAGGACAGCCTACGAGCAGTACTTC. It yields the protein CASSLKRTAYEQYF.

This rearrangement joins TRBV24-1 to TRBJ2-1; 7 bases align to TRBD2. The germline V gene encodes CDR1 KGHDR and CDR2 SFDVKD. V lost 6 bases to trimming and J lost 7 bases; unmatched junction nucleotides: 5. The CDR3 spans 13 residues. CDR3 in amino acids: CATSLGLVNEQFF. CDR3 bases: TGTGCCACCAGTCTAGGACTAGTAAATGAGCAGTTCTTC.